Following are 21 T cell receptor beta chains from one sample sequenced in a study of T cell responses to AZD1222 COVID-19 vaccine. Clones were read by immunoSEQ multiplex PCR, and TCRdb kept only the in-frame ones, dropping some. The data show roughly 99,000 clones, roughly 90% seen once. The sample here was peripheral blood, taken 28 days after the second AZD1222 dose. The receptors here all came from an adult who received the AZD1222 COVID-19 vaccine.

This clone showed up just a few times. The chain uses TRBV29-1 and TRBJ2-7; 7 bases map to TRBD2. V lost 3 bases and J lost 6; bases outside the gene matches: 11. The CDR3 has 14 residues. Germline lookup yields CDR1 SQVTM and CDR2 ANQGSEA. CDR3 in amino acids: CSVDTSGTTGEQYF. As DNA, the CDR3 is TGCAGCGTTGATACGTCTGGGACTACGGGCGAGCAGTACTTC.

CDR3 region: CASGRQGGYGYTF. Here the CDR3 DNA reads TGTGCCAGCGGGCGACAGGGGGGCTATGGCTACACCTTC. The chain couples TRBV6-5 to TRBJ1-2; TRBD1 aligns across 9 bases. The CDR3 sequence is 13 residues long. Trimming at V came to 8 bases and at J to 4 bases, leaving 5 bases not matched to a gene. Germline V lookup: CDR1 MNHEY, CDR2 SVGAGI.

The rearrangement joins TRBV19 to TRBJ2-2; D is perhaps TRBD2 (6 bases). V was cut by 7 bases and J by 3 bases, with 9 bases left in between. This CDR3 has 13 amino acids. Germline loops: CDR1 LNHDA, CDR2 SQIVND (reference sequence). CDR3 sequence: CASNSGDTGELFF. The CDR3 DNA reads TGTGCCAGTAATTCGGGGGACACCGGGGAGCTGTTTTTT.

The count of this clone is one. V usage is TRBV29-1 and J usage is TRBJ1-2; possible D gene TRBD1, 5 bases. Trimming removed 3 bases from V and 5 bases from J, with 7 bases in between. CDR1 and CDR2 from the germline V gene are SQVTM and ANQGSEA. The CDR3 has 11 residues. The CDR3 bases are TGCAGCGTTGATGGGGCTTATGGCTACACCTTC. Protein product: CSVDGAYGYTF.

The chain recombines TRBV20-1 with TRBJ2-5; no definite D call. Trimming pared 4 bases from V and 5 bases from J, leaving 8 bases between. CDR1 and CDR2 (germline): DFQATT, SNEGSKA (reference sequence). This CDR3 region has 11 residues. The DNA of the CDR3 is TGCAGTGCTACACCCCCCGAGACCCAGTACTTC. Amino acid sequence: CSATPPETQYF.

This clone was detected only once. The chain employs TRBV18 and TRBJ2-3; D unresolved. The CDR3 is 14 residues long. V dropped 3 bases and J dropped 6 bases, with 13 bases sitting between them. Looked up from germline, CDR1 is KGHSH and CDR2 is LQKENI. CDR3 nucleotides: TGTGCCAGCTCACCCTTGACCCTGACGGATACGCAGTATTTT. Translating it yields CASSPLTLTDTQYF.

The chain employs TRBV11-1 and TRBJ1-1, with D hard to call. Germline V CDR1 and CDR2: SGHAT, FQDESV (reference sequence). The CDR3 covers 13 residues. The germline V and J ends were trimmed by 3 bases and 4 bases, with 9 bases remaining between them. Written as DNA, the CDR3 is TGTGCCAGCAGCTTTACCGGAGTCACTGAAGCTTTCTTT. Protein sequence: CASSFTGVTEAFF. Drawing the rest from reference TRBV11-1 and TRBJ1-1, the complete variable domain is EAEVAQSPRYKITEKSQAVAFWCDPISGHATLYWYRQILGQGPELLVQFQDESVVDDSQLPKDRFSAERLKGVDSTLKIQPAELGDSAMYLCASSFTGVTEAFFGQGTRLTVV.

The genes are TRBV7-2 and TRBJ1-6; D possibly corresponds to TRBD1 (6 bases). Germline V CDR1 and CDR2: SGHTA, FQGNSA. CDR3 length: 16 amino acids. Trimming cost V 1 base and J 4 bases, with 11 bases left between them. The CDR3, as DNA: TGTGCCAGCAGCTTAGGAGGGGGTTATTATAATTCACCCCTCCACTTT. This encodes CASSLGGGYYNSPLHF.

The chain links TRBV3-1 (or the pseudogene TRBV3-2) to TRBJ2-1, with TRBD2 identical over 8 bases. Germline assignment: CDR1 LGHDT and CDR2 YNNKEL (reference sequence). This CDR3 contains 14 residues. J gave up 10 bases and V 4 bases, and 9 bases lay outside the gene matches. In DNA, the CDR3 is TGTGCCAGCAGCCCACCGGGACTAGTCGGAGAGCAGTTCTTC. It encodes CASSPPGLVGEQFF.

The V gene is TRBV10-1, the J gene TRBJ2-1; 8 bases are shared with TRBD2. The CDR3 is made up of 16 amino acids. Germline V gene data show CDR1 as WNHNN and CDR2 as SYGVQD (reference sequence). The trim removed 4 bases at V and 3 bases at J, leaving 8 bases unmatched. CDR3 residues: CASSATGTSSYNEQFF. The CDR3 region has the DNA TGCGCCAGCAGTGCAACCGGGACTAGTAGCTACAATGAGCAGTTCTTC.

The chain is built from TRBV18 and TRBJ1-2; 10 nucleotides align to TRBD1. Germline CDR1 reads KGHSH; CDR2 reads LQKENI. The CDR3 has 15 residues. The ends lost 2 bases at V and 3 bases at J; junction bases unmatched: 3. The CDR3: CASSPLDRGDYGYTF. DNA for the CDR3: TGTGCCAGCTCACCATTGGACAGGGGGGACTATGGCTACACCTTC.

The J gene is TRBJ1-3, the V gene TRBV28, with D possibly matching TRBD1 (5 bases). This CDR3 has 16 amino acids. V lost 6 bases, J lost 1 base, and 16 bases lay in between. From germline, CDR1 is MDHEN and CDR2 SYDVKM. The CDR3 protein is CASSPPGGPSGNTIYF. The CDR3 DNA is TGTGCCAGCAGCCCCCCGGGGGGACCGTCTGGAAACACCATATATTTT.

The chain couples TRBV20-1 to TRBJ2-6; unclear D gene. Germline CDR1 DFQATT, CDR2 SNEGSKA (reference sequence). Deletions cut 3 bases from V and 0 bases from J, with 6 bases between. The length of the CDR3 is 14 residues. This chain's CDR3 is CSASEFSGANVLTF. CDR3 nucleotide sequence: TGCAGTGCTAGTGAATTCTCTGGGGCCAACGTCCTGACTTTC.

The chain recombines TRBV24-1 with TRBJ2-1; 7 bases map to TRBD1. CDR3 length: 13 amino acids. Unmatched junction bases numbered 5, after V lost 10 bases and J lost 3 bases. Germline CDR1 is KGHDR and CDR2 is SFDVKD. The CDR3 is CATADRNYNEQFF. CDR3 nucleotides: TGTGCCACTGCGGACAGGAACTACAATGAGCAGTTCTTC.

This chain links TRBV5-6 with TRBJ2-1; possible D gene TRBD1, 6 bases. The V gene's germline CDR1 is SGHDT and CDR2 YYEEEE. The CDR3 contains 16 residues. Deletions cut 4 bases from V and 0 bases from J, with 14 bases between. This CDR3 reads CASSPRGWSSYNEQFF. The CDR3 bases are TGTGCCAGCAGCCCCAGGGGCTGGAGCTCCTACAATGAGCAGTTCTTC.

The chain couples TRBV6-5 to TRBJ1-1; D possibly corresponds to TRBD1 (5 bases). The germline gives CDR1 MNHEY, CDR2 SVGAGI. V was shortened by 9 bases and J by 8 bases, with 22 bases between the two germline ends. The CDR3 extends over 14 amino acids. CDR3 sequence (DNA): TGTGCCAGTACCGGGGGGGAGGTGTATGTAGAAGCTTTCTTT. It encodes CASTGGEVYVEAFF.

The V call is TRBV19, the J call TRBJ1-5, with a weak D call TRBD1 (6 bases). V was clipped by 6 bases and J by 4 bases, with 16 bases between them. The germline gives CDR1 LNHDA, CDR2 SQIVND (reference sequence). This CDR3 comprises 15 residues. CDR3 protein: CASSFLGGRNQPQHF. CDR3 nucleotide sequence: TGTGCCAGTAGCTTCCTCGGGGGGCGAAATCAGCCCCAGCATTTT.

This clone was detected once. The chain recombines TRBV7-2 with TRBJ2-3; 11 bases align to TRBD2. V was clipped by 4 bases and J by 4 bases; unmatched bases: 7. Germline CDR1 SGHTA, CDR2 FQGNSA. This CDR3 has 16 residues. The CDR3 is CASSYTSGSWADTQYF. The CDR3 DNA follows: TGTGCCAGCAGCTATACTAGCGGGAGTTGGGCAGATACGCAGTATTTT.

The J gene is TRBJ2-3, the V gene TRBV6-5; TRBD1 matches 10 bases. V trimming: 6 bases; J trimming: 3 bases; junction bases outside the gene matches: 6. Per germline, CDR1 MNHEY and CDR2 SVGAGI. The CDR3 sequence is 15 residues long. The CDR3 DNA sequence: TGTGCCAGCAGGCTGACAGGGGGCAGAACAGATACGCAGTATTTT. Translating it yields CASRLTGGRTDTQYF.

This chain connects TRBV10-3 to TRBJ2-1; TRBD2 might be the D (5 bases). V lost 10 bases, J lost 8 bases, and 12 bases lay in between. CDR1 is ENHRY and CDR2 is SYGVKD in the germline V gene. This CDR3 region has 11 residues. Here the CDR3 reads CATRRADEQFF. The CDR3 DNA reads TGTGCCACGAGGCGGGCGGATGAGCAGTTCTTC.

Here the CDR3 reads CASSQVLDFKNIQYF. CDR3 coding DNA: TGCGCCAGCAGCCAAGTCCTGGACTTCAAAAACATTCAGTACTTC. V gene TRBV4-1 combines with J gene TRBJ2-4, with TRBD2 as a possible D gene (5 bases). The CDR3 has 15 amino acids. Trimming removed 1 base at V and 3 bases at J, with 10 bases between. In germline, CDR1 is MGHRA, CDR2 YSYEKL.